Included here is one T cell receptor (beta chain) sequence, with context. The antigen is not known. The CDR3 runs to 15 residues. Germline values: CDR1 WNHNN, CDR2 SYGVQD (reference sequence). V lost 3 bases and J 0 bases, leaving 9 bases between the germline ends. The source of the sample is a study of CD8 T cells in ankylosing spondylitis. Points from the study as a whole: Typical of ankylosing spondylitis blood, it appeared, was a TCR beta motif of under 10 highly homologous variants. As for the disease-linked clones, they showed a CD8+ phenotype and occurred at relatively low frequencies in peripheral blood. Matched ankylosing spondylitis synovial fluid reportedly showed significant enrichment of disease-linked clones.

One entry per CDR3 protein results from TCRdb running MiXCR on the 5' RACE reads. The repertoire holds 250,000 to 350,000 distinct CDR3 sequences, with about 20% as singletons. The clonotype originates from a female donor with ankylosing spondylitis or in good health (not recorded which). The chain employs TRBV10-1 and TRBJ2-4; D could derive from TRBD1 or TRBD2 (5 bases each). The sample consisted of blood, either unsorted or a sorted T cell fraction (not recorded which). Here the CDR3 reads CASSEGDGAKNIQYF. The CDR3 nucleotides are TGCGCCAGCAGTGAAGGGGACGGAGCCAAAAACATTCAGTACTTC.